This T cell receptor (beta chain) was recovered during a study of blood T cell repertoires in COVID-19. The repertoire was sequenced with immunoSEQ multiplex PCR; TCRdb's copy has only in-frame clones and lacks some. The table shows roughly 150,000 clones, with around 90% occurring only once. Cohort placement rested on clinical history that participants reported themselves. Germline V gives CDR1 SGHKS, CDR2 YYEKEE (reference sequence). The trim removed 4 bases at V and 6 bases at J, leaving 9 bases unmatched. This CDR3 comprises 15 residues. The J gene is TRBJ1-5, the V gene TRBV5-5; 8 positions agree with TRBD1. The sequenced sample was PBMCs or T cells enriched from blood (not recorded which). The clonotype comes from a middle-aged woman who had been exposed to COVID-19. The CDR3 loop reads CASSPDRERFQPQHF. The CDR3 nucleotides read TGTGCCAGCAGCCCGGACAGGGAAAGGTTTCAGCCCCAGCATTTT.